This entry describes one T cell receptor (beta chain). By how much of the sample it makes up, this clone is medium-sized (0.01 to 0.1%). Its cognate antigen has yet to be identified. No per-base quality is available; no much larger clone lies one base away. None of the patients had been given any treatment before thyroid surgery. Using T-cell receptor beta sequencing, the researchers looked back retrospectively at clinical samples from patients, gathered between about 2011 and 2018. The record originates from a study of metastatic and nonmetastatic thyroid tumors (dated by TCRdb to about 2020). Broadly, across the study: Repertoires from peripheral blood and from tumor or nodule tissue samples of malignant and benign thyroid patients were compared. Summary of the overall study and its limitations: In both blood and tumor samples, TCR beta diversity was reported to be significantly higher in malignant tumors than in benign nodules.

V lost 3 bases and J lost 2 bases, and the count of bases not matched to a germline gene is 4. The CDR3 starts with the cysteine, ends with the phenylalanine, and has 15 residues. Just the 45-base CDR3 DNA is kept, in frame starting at base 1. Sequences KGHSH (CDR1) and LQKENI (CDR2) are obtained from the germline V gene. The protocol used for the library was PCR. TCRdb names Illumina HiSeq 4000 as the instrument used. High-throughput sequencing was used to profile the CDR3 region of the TCR beta-chain in every patient. From the authors' description of their analysis: A classifier to discriminate distant-metastatic papillary thyroid cancer patients was built from CDR3 differences across clinicopathological groups. Repertoire diversity was assessed with the Shannon index, and tumor-blood repertoire similarity with the Morisita-Horn index. The raw public data were reprocessed by TCRdb itself: fastp quality trimming at Q25, MiXCR clonotype calling, in-frame beta chains only. It is TCRdb's table, rather than the study itself, that gives the V and J calls and clone size. Here the sample has 14,000 or so clones; just under 30% occur a single time. Of the sample, around 3.6% is held by the ten largest clones.

This TCR was recovered from a female donor with papillary thyroid cancer or a benign thyroid nodule (not recorded which). Some clones in this sample may be carry-over from other donors' samples. The sequencing input was blood. The chain couples TRBV18 to TRBJ2-7, and 10 junction bases match TRBD2. The sequenced DNA: TGTGCCAGCTCACCCCTAGCGGGGGATACCTACGAGCAGTACTTC. It encodes CASSPLAGDTYEQYF.